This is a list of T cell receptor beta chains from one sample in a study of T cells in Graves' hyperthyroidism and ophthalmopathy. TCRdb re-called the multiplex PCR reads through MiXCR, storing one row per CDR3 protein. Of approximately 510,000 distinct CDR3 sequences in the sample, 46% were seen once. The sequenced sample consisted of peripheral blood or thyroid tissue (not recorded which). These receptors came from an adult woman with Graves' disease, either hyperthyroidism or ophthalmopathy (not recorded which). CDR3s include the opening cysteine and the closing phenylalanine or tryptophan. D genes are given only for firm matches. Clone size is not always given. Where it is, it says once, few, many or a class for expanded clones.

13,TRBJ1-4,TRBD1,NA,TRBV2,CASQQGVDEKLFF,TGTGCCAGCCAACAGGGGGTTGATGAAAAACTGTTTTTT
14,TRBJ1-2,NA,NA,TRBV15,CATSSEQLYYGYTF,TGTGCCACCAGCAGTGAACAGTTGTACTATGGCTACACCTTC
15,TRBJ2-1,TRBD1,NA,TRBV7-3,CASSLRQGRVNEQFF,TGTGCCAGCAGCTTAAGACAGGGTAGGGTGAATGAGCAGTTCTTC
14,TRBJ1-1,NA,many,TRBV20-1,CSARQTPGDTEAFF,TGCAGTGCTAGGCAGACACCGGGGGACACTGAAGCTTTCTTT
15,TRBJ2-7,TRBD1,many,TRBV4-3,CASSQDARGTYEQYF,TGCGCCAGCAGCCAAGACGCCAGGGGGACCTACGAGCAGTACTTC
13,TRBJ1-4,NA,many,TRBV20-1,CSARWGTNEKLFF,TGCAGTGCTAGATGGGGAACTAATGAAAAACTGTTTTTT
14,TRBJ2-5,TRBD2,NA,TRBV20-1,CSAVSGGTGGTQYF,TGCAGTGCAGTTAGCGGGGGGACGGGGGGGACCCAGTACTTC
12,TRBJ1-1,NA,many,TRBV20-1,CSASGGGTEAFF,TGCAGTGCTAGCGGGGGAGGGACTGAAGCTTTCTTT
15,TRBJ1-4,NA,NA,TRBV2,CASSSRFSTNEKLFF,TGTGCCAGCAGTTCCCGGTTTTCAACTAATGAAAAACTGTTTTTT
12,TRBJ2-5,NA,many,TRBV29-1,CSPPRGDETQYF,TGCAGCCCCCCAAGGGGGGATGAGACCCAGTACTTC
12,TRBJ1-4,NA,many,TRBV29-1,CSARNREEKLFF,TGCAGCGCCCGGAACCGCGAGGAAAAACTGTTTTTT
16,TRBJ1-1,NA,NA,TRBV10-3,CAISERWGAVNTEAFF,TGTGCCATCAGTGAGAGGTGGGGGGCAGTGAACACTGAAGCTTTCTTT
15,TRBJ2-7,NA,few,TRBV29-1,CSGRDNSPSNHEQYF,TGCAGCGGGCGGGACAATTCCCCCTCGAACCACGAGCAGTACTTC
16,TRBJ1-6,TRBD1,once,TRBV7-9,CASSHPDRGRNSPLHF,TGTGCCAGCAGCCACCCGGACAGGGGGCGAAATTCACCCCTCCACTTT
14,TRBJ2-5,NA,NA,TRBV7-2,CASSPTTGYTTQYF,TGTGCCAGCAGCCCTACAACAGGGTACACAACCCAGTACTTC
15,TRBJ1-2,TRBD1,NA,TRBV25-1,CATSDDRGQGNGYTF,TGTGCCACCAGTGATGACCGGGGACAGGGGAATGGCTACACCTTC